This is a list of T cell receptor beta chains from one sample in a study of control samples from healthy donors and cancer patients. Assay: immunoSEQ multiplex PCR; the TCRdb copy retains only in-frame clones and omits some. The sample lists around 100,000 clones, around 89% seen once, with approximately 19% in the top ten. Material: PBMCs. The receptors shown here come from a man aged 55 to 70 with lung cancer. Both conserved end residues are part of each CDR3. D genes are given only for firm matches. Clone size is shown for a subset of rows, as once, few, many or a class of expanded clone.

D: -
J: TRBJ2-6
size: once
V: TRBV2
CDR3: CASSVRGSGANVLTF
DNA: TGTGCCAGCAGTGTCAGGGGCTCTGGGGCCAACGTCCTGACTTTC

D: -
J: TRBJ1-6
size: -
V: TRBV6-5
CDR3: CASSYVGLGIESLHF
DNA: TGTGCCAGCAGTTACGTGGGCCTAGGGATAGAGTCCCTCCACTTT

D: -
J: TRBJ1-5
size: once
V: TRBV24-1
CDR3: CATSDGIYSNQPQHF
DNA: TGTGCCACCAGTGATGGGATCTATAGCAATCAGCCCCAGCATTTT

D: -
J: TRBJ1-6
size: -
V: TRBV10-3
CDR3: CATVQHDNSPLHF
DNA: TGTGCCACCGTCCAACACGATAATTCACCCCTCCACTTT

D: -
J: TRBJ2-3
size: -
V: TRBV3-1/TRBV3-2
CDR3: CASSQVITSTDTQYF
DNA: TGTGCCAGCAGCCAAGTAATCACTAGCACAGATACGCAGTATTTT

D: -
J: TRBJ2-5
size: once
V: TRBV7-2
CDR3: CASSPLAPETQYF
DNA: TGTGCCAGCAGCCCCTTGGCCCCAGAGACCCAGTACTTC

D: TRBD1
J: TRBJ1-5
size: -
V: TRBV5-6
CDR3: CASSLGHGQADQPQHF
DNA: TGTGCCAGCAGCTTGGGTCATGGACAGGCCGATCAGCCCCAGCATTTT

D: TRBD1
J: TRBJ1-2
size: -
V: TRBV4-1
CDR3: CASSTPGQGDYGYTF
DNA: TGCGCCAGCAGCACTCCGGGACAGGGGGACTATGGCTACACCTTC

D: -
J: TRBJ1-5
size: -
V: TRBV19
CDR3: CASSRDRMSNQPQHF
DNA: TGTGCCAGTAGTCGAGACAGGATGAGCAATCAGCCCCAGCATTTT

D: -
J: TRBJ2-2
size: -
V: TRBV9
CDR3: CASNKLTGELFF
DNA: TGTGCCAGCAATAAGTTAACCGGGGAGCTGTTTTTT

D: -
J: TRBJ2-3
size: once
V: TRBV10-1
CDR3: CASSAGSFSTDTQYF
DNA: TGCGCCAGCAGTGCCGGGTCCTTTAGCACAGATACGCAGTATTTT

D: -
J: TRBJ1-4
size: -
V: TRBV24-1
CDR3: CATSSGQVATNEKLFF
DNA: TGTGCCACCAGTTCGGGACAAGTTGCAACTAATGAAAAACTGTTTTTT

D: -
J: TRBJ2-2
size: -
V: TRBV5-1
CDR3: CASSLVSVPGELFF
DNA: TGCGCCAGCAGCTTGGTGTCGGTCCCCGGGGAGCTGTTTTTT

D: -
J: TRBJ1-2
size: -
V: TRBV25-1
CDR3: CASSEYGIGYTF
DNA: TGTGCCAGCAGTGAATATGGCATTGGCTACACCTTC

D: -
J: TRBJ2-2
size: few
V: TRBV5-1
CDR3: CASGRDTNTGELFF
DNA: TGCGCCAGCGGCCGGGACACCAACACCGGGGAGCTGTTTTTT

D: TRBD1
J: TRBJ1-4
size: many
V: TRBV3-1/TRBV3-2
CDR3: CASSQLGQGGKLFF
DNA: TGTGCCAGCAGCCAACTTGGACAGGGGGGAAAACTGTTTTTT

D: -
J: TRBJ2-5
size: -
V: TRBV5-5
CDR3: CASSFPGEFETQYF
DNA: TGTGCCAGCAGCTTTCCGGGTGAATTTGAGACCCAGTACTTC

D: -
J: TRBJ2-3
size: -
V: TRBV7-6
CDR3: CASSLSEAADTQYF
DNA: TGTGCCAGCAGCTTGTCCGAGGCGGCAGATACGCAGTATTTT

D: TRBD1
J: TRBJ2-2
size: -
V: TRBV2
CDR3: CASSEGDRGRLFF
DNA: TGTGCCAGCAGTGAAGGAGACAGGGGGCGACTGTTTTTT

D: TRBD1
J: TRBJ1-4
size: few
V: TRBV6-4
CDR3: CASSRDRDEKLFF
DNA: TGTGCCAGCAGTCGGGACAGGGATGAAAAACTGTTTTTT